The 12 T cell receptor beta chains in this list originate from one sample, sequenced in a study of blood T cells in healthy people across ages. The use of a sample-barcoded 5' primer and a J-beta primer mix characterized a second PCR of roughly 6 to 11 cycles. TCRdb fed the 5' RACE reads into MiXCR, producing one record per CDR3 protein. Among roughly 1.4 million distinct CDR3 sequences, around 55% were seen once, and the ten largest hold about 6.7%. The specimen sequenced was blood. These TCRs come from a man between 18 and 35 years old in good health.

The CDR3 reads CASSSGTSGRLETQYF. CDR3 DNA: TGTGCCAGCAGCTCTGGGACTAGCGGAAGGTTGGAGACCCAGTACTTC. The V and J genes are TRBV7-4 and TRBJ2-5, with 11 bases aligning to TRBD2. Germline V lookup: CDR1 SGHVT, CDR2 SQSDAQ. The CDR3 is 16 residues long. V was pared by 4 bases and J by 5 bases, with 9 bases of the junction left unmatched.

This clonotype came up once. The V call is TRBV11-2, the J call TRBJ1-2, with D possibly matching TRBD1 (5 bases). Trimming shortened V by 1 base and J by 2 bases, and 17 bases separated the two germline ends. The germline CDR1 and CDR2 sequences are SGHAT and FQNNGV. CDR3 length: 17 amino acids. CDR3 sequence (DNA): TGTGCCAGCAGCTTAGGGTTCAGGGATGCAGTCAACTATGGCTACACCTTC. Protein sequence: CASSLGFRDAVNYGYTF.

The rearrangement joins TRBV6-1 to TRBJ2-1; tentatively, D is TRBD1 (5 bases). V lost 2 bases and J 0 bases, leaving 11 bases between the germline ends. This CDR3 contains 16 residues. Germline-derived CDR1 and CDR2 are MNHNS and SASEGT. CDR3 region: CASSEWGASSYNEQFF. As DNA, the CDR3 is TGTGCCAGCAGTGAATGGGGCGCAAGCTCCTACAATGAGCAGTTCTTC.

This sequence joins TRBV29-1 and TRBJ1-2, with D tentatively TRBD1 (5 bases). V was trimmed by 6 bases and J by 7 bases, leaving 12 bases between them. Germline V gene data show CDR1 as SQVTM and CDR2 as ANQGSEA. The CDR3 contains 11 residues. The CDR3 here is CSVFGDSGYTF. Written as DNA, the CDR3 is TGCAGCGTGTTCGGGGACTCTGGCTACACCTTC.

Concerning this clonotype itself: One end of the junction varies from germline; a read error may be responsible. The chain employs TRBV13 and TRBJ2-1; D gene unclear. CDR1 and CDR2 from the germline V gene are PRHDT and FYEKMQ (reference sequence). The CDR3 is 13 amino acids. This CDR3 reads CVSKLWDSNEQFF. DNA for the CDR3: TGTGTCAGCAAGCTCTGGGATTCCAATGAGCAGTTCTTC.

V is TRBV20-1 and J is TRBJ1-5, with D possibly TRBD1 on 5 matching bases. Deletions cut 7 bases from V and 0 bases from J, with 13 bases between. CDR1 and CDR2 (germline): DFQATT, SNEGSKA (reference sequence). The CDR3 is 14 residues long. CDR3: CSGQGLYSNQPQHF. The CDR3 DNA sequence: TGCAGTGGGCAGGGACTCTATAGCAATCAGCCCCAGCATTTT.

The V and J genes are TRBV7-9 and TRBJ2-3; D is perhaps TRBD1 or TRBD2 (6 bases each). Germline assignment: CDR1 SEHNR and CDR2 FQNEAQ (reference sequence). This CDR3 is built from 12 residues. V lost 6 bases and J 5 bases, leaving 9 bases between the germline ends. The CDR3 sequence: CASRRGEDTQYF. The CDR3 nucleotides are TGTGCCAGCAGAAGGGGGGAAGATACGCAGTATTTT.

The chain couples TRBV29-1 to TRBJ2-7, with D tentatively TRBD2 (6 bases). The germline gives CDR1 SQVTM, CDR2 ANQGSEA. CDR3 length: 14 residues. Deletions cut 7 bases from V and 0 bases from J, with 16 bases between. The CDR3 sequence: CSAQGGYPSYEQYF. The CDR3 region has the DNA TGCAGCGCCCAAGGAGGGTACCCCTCCTACGAGCAGTACTTC.

The V and J genes are TRBV20-1 and TRBJ1-2; no definite D call. The V gene's germline CDR1 is DFQATT and CDR2 SNEGSKA (reference sequence). The CDR3 extends over 15 amino acids. Trimming removed 6 bases at V and 3 bases at J, with 20 bases between. The CDR3 reads CSALKPSSRDYGYTF. The CDR3 DNA reads TGCAGTGCCCTAAAGCCCTCTTCAAGGGACTATGGCTACACCTTC.

This clonotype was counted a few times. The chain links TRBV20-1 to TRBJ2-7; tentative D call: TRBD2 (6 bases). Looked up from germline, CDR1 is DFQATT and CDR2 is SNEGSKA (reference sequence). Trimming took off 1 base at V and 3 bases at J, with 16 bases between the two ends. The CDR3 extends over 15 amino acids. For the CDR3, the DNA is TGCAGTGCTAGAGCAGTCGGGGAGGTGATCTACGAGCAGTACTTC. Residues: CSARAVGEVIYEQYF.

The chain combines TRBV9 with TRBJ1-2, with no clear D. The CDR3 extends over 14 amino acids. The germline V gene has CDR1 SGDLS and CDR2 YYNGEE. V shed 2 bases and J shed 8 bases, with 16 bases lying between them. CDR3 in DNA: TGTGCCAGCAGCGTCCCGGGAGCCACCGGAGGCTACACCTTC. This translates into CASSVPGATGGYTF.

V is TRBV7-9 and J is TRBJ2-1; TRBD2 aligns across 11 bases. CDR3 size: 15 residues. Trimming at V came to 6 bases and at J to 8 bases, leaving 9 bases not matched to a gene. Germline-derived CDR1 and CDR2 are SEHNR and FQNEAQ (reference sequence). CDR3 sequence: CASRPTSGSSDEQFF. For the CDR3, the DNA is TGTGCCAGCAGGCCCACTAGCGGGAGTTCGGATGAGCAGTTCTTC.